This T cell receptor beta chain was profiled in a study of shared clonotypes between healthy human individuals. Only in-frame clones appear in the TCRdb table, and some are missing; sequencing was by immunoSEQ multiplex PCR. Seen here are over 750,000 clones, about 96% observed once, and the top ten hold around 0.21%. Germline V gene data show CDR1 as SGHTA and CDR2 as FQGNSA. CDR3 length: 13 residues. Trimming shortened V by 8 bases and J by 7 bases, and 17 bases separated the two germline ends. The naive CD8 subset, CD45RO-negative cells positively selected for CCR7, excluded terminally differentiated effector memory CD45RA+ cells.

The source is a man aged 30 to 45 in good health. The chain uses TRBV7-2 and TRBJ1-1; tentatively, D is TRBD1 (6 bases). Sequences were obtained from naive CD8+ T cells sorted from blood. Here the CDR3 reads CASGAGTPIEAFF. In DNA form, the CDR3 reads TGTGCCAGCGGCGCCGGGACACCTATTGAAGCTTTCTTT.